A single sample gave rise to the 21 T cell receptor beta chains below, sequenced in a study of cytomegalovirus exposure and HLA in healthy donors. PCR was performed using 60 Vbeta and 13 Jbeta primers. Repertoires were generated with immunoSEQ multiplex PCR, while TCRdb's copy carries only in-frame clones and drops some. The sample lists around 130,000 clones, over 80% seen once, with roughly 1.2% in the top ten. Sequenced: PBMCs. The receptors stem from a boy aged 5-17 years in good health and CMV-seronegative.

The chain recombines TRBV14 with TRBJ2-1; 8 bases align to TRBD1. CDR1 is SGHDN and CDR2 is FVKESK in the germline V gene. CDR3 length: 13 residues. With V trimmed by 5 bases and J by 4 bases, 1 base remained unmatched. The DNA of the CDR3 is TGTGCCAGCAGCGGACAGGGTTACAATGAGCAGTTCTTC. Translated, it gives CASSGQGYNEQFF.

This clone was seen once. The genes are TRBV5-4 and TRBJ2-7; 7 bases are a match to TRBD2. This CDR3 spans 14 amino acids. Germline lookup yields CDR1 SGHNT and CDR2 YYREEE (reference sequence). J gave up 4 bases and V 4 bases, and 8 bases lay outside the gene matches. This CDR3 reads CASSPGSGGYEQYF. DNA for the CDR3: TGTGCCAGCAGCCCGGGCTCGGGGGGATACGAGCAGTACTTC.

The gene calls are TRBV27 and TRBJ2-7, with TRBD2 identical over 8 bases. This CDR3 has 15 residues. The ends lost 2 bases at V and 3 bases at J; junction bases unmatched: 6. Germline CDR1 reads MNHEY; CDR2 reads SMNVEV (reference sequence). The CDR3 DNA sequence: TGTGCCAGCAGTTTAACGGGAGGGCACTTCTACGAGCAGTACTTC. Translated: CASSLTGGHFYEQYF.

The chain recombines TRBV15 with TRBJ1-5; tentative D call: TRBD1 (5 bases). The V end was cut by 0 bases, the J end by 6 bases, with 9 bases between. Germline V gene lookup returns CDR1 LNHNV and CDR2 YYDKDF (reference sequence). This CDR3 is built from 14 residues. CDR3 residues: CATSRDRVGQPQHF. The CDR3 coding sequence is TGTGCCACCAGCAGAGACAGGGTTGGTCAGCCCCAGCATTTT. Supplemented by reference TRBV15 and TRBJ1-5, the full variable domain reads DAMVIQNPRYQVTQFGKPVTLSCSQTLNHNVMYWYQQKSSQAPKLLFHYYDKDFNNEADTPDNFQSRRPNTSFCFLDIRSPGLGDTAMYLCATSRDRVGQPQHFGDGTRLSIL.

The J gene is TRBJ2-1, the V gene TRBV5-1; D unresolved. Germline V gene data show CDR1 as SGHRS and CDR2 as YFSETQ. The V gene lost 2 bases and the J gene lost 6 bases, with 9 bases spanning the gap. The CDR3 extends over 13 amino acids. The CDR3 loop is CASSFGPGNEQFF. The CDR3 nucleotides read TGCGCCAGCAGCTTTGGTCCGGGCAATGAGCAGTTCTTC.

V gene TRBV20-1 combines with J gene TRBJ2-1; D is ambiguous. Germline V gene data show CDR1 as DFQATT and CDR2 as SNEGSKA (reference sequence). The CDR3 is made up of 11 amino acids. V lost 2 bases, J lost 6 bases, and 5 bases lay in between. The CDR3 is CSARSSNEQFF. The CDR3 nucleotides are TGCAGTGCTAGATCCAGCAATGAGCAGTTCTTC.

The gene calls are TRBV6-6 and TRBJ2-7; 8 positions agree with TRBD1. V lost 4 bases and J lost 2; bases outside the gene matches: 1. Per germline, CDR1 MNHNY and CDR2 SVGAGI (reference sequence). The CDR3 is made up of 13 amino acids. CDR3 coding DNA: TGTGCCAGCAGTTGGGACAGGACCTACGAGCAGTACTTC. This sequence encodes CASSWDRTYEQYF.

The CDR3 DNA reads TGTGCCTGGAGCGGGTCTAACACTGAAGCTTTCTTT. Encoded protein: CAWSGSNTEAFF. V and J are TRBV30 and TRBJ1-1; D gene ambiguous. Trimming removed 3 bases from V and 2 bases from J, with 7 bases in between. CDR1 GTSNPN and CDR2 SVGIG come from the germline V gene (reference sequence). This CDR3 spans 12 amino acids.

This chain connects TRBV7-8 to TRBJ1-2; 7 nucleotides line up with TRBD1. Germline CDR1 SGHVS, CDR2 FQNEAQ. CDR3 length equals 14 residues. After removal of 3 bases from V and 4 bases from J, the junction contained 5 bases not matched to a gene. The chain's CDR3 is CASSLGQQTYGYTF. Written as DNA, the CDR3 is TGTGCCAGCAGCTTGGGACAGCAAACCTATGGCTACACCTTC.

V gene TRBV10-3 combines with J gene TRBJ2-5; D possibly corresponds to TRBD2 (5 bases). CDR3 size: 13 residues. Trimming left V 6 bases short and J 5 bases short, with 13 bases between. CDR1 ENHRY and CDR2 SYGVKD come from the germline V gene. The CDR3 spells CAISQLEPETQYF. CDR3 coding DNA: TGTGCCATCAGCCAACTAGAACCGGAGACCCAGTACTTC.

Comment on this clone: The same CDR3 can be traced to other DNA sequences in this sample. As DNA, the CDR3 is TGCGCCAGCAGCTTGGGTCTAGCGGGGTCCACAGATACGCAGTATTTT. Translated, it gives CASSLGLAGSTDTQYF. The chain links TRBV5-1 to TRBJ2-3; 9 positions agree with TRBD2. Germline CDR1 SGHRS, CDR2 YFSETQ. Losses at the gene ends were 0 bases for V and 2 bases for J; bases not matched to a gene: 4. The CDR3 covers 16 residues.

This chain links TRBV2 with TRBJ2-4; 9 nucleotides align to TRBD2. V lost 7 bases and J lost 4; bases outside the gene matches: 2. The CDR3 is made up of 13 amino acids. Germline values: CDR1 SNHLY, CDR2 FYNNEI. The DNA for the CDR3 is TGTGCCAGCAATCTAGCGGGGAAAAACATTCAGTACTTC. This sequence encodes CASNLAGKNIQYF.

CDR3 sequence (DNA): TGTGCCAGTTTTTCGGGGAACGAGCAGTACTTC. Translated: CASFSGNEQYF. V usage is TRBV6-5 and J usage is TRBJ2-7; maybe TRBD2 (5 bases). This CDR3 spans 11 amino acids. CDR1 and CDR2 (germline): MNHEY, SVGAGI. V gave up 9 bases and J gave up 5 bases, with 11 bases separating them.

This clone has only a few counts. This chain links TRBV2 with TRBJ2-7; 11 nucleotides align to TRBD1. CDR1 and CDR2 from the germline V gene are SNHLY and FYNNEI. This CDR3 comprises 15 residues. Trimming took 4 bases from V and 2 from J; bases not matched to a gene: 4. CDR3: CASSGDRGAPYEQYF. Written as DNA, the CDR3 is TGTGCCAGCAGTGGGGACAGGGGGGCACCCTACGAGCAGTACTTC.

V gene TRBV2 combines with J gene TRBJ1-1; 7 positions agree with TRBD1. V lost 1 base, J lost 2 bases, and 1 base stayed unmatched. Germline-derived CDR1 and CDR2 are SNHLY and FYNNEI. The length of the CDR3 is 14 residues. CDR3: CASSEEGANTEAFF. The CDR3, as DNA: TGTGCCAGCAGTGAAGAGGGGGCCAACACTGAAGCTTTCTTT. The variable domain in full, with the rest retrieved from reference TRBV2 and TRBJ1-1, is EPEVTQTPSHQVTQMGQEVILRCVPISNHLYFYWYRQILGQKVEFLVSFYNNEISEKSEIFDDQFSVERPDGSNFTLKIRSTKLEDSAMYFCASSEEGANTEAFFGQGTRLTVV.

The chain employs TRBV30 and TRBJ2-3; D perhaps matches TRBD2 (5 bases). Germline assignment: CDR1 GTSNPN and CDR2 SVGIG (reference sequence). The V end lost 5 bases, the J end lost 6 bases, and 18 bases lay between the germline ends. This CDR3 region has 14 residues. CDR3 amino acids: CAWGEDFSRDTQYF. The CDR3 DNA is TGTGCCTGGGGAGAGGACTTTTCGAGGGATACGCAGTATTTT.

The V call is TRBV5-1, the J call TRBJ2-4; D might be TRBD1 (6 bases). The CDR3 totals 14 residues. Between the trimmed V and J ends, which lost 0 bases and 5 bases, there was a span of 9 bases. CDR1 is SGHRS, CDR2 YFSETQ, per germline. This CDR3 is CASSLEAGENIQYF. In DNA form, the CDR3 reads TGCGCCAGCAGCTTGGAAGCAGGGGAAAACATTCAGTACTTC.

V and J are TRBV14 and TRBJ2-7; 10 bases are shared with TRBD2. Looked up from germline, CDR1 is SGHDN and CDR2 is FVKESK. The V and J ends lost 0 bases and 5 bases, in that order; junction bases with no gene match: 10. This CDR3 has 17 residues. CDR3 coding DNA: TGTGCCAGCAGCCAAGATCGAGCGGGAGGGCCTTCGGACGAGCAGTACTTC. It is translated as CASSQDRAGGPSDEQYF.

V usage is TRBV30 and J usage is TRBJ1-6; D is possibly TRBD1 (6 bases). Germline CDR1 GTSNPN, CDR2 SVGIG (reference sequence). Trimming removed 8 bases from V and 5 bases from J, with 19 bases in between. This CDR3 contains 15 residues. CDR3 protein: CAAKKGQRNNSPLHF. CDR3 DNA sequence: TGTGCCGCCAAAAAAGGACAGCGGAATAATTCACCCCTCCACTTT.

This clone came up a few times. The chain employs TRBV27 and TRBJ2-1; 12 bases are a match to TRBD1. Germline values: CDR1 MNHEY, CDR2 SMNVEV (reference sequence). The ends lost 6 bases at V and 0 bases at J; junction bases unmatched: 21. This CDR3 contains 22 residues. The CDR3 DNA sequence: TGTGCCAGCAGCTTGCATTCCCCCGGGACAGGGGGCCCCTATAGCTCCTACAATGAGCAGTTCTTC. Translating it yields CASSLHSPGTGGPYSSYNEQFF.

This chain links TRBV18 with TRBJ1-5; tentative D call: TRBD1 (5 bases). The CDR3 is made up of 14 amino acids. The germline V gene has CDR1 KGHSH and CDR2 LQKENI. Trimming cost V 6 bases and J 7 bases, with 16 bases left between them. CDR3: CASSPGSGGQPQHF. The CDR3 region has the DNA TGTGCCAGCTCGCCAGGGTCGGGAGGACAGCCCCAGCATTTT.